This T cell receptor (beta chain) was retrieved from a study of OX40 agonist ivuxolimab in advanced cancers. Broader study findings: CD4+ T cells averaged fewer expanded clones than CD8+ T cells.

This clone has a single count. Its antigen is not known. CDR3 size: 13 residues. From germline, CDR1 is SGHTA and CDR2 FQGTGA. V was trimmed by 1 base and J by 4 bases, leaving 7 bases between them. The method was immunoSEQ multiplex PCR; TCRdb's version includes in-frame clones alone and lacks a portion of them. The table records nearly 50,000 clones, around nine tenths of them present only once. This chain connects TRBV7-3 to TRBJ2-5, with D maybe TRBD2 (5 bases). This TCR was recovered from an adult with an advanced solid tumor such as melanoma, head and neck, liver or kidney cancer. This specimen consisted of CD4+ or CD8+ T cells sorted from blood, obtained in a trial of the OX40 agonist ivuxolimab. The DNA of the CDR3 is TGTGCCAGCAGCTTAAGAGGGCGAGAGACCCAGTACTTC. Translation gives CASSLRGRETQYF.